This TCR beta chain was documented in a study of human T cells and chemical hapten exposure. This clonotype came up many times. The antigen remains unidentified. General study points: A positive correlation with patch test score was found for PT1 expanded TCR counts. After DPC sensitization, TCRs above 1 in 1000 frequency showed no change.

TCRdb processed the RACE reads anew with MiXCR; each CDR3 protein has one entry. The profile covers around 120,000 distinct CDR3 sequences, with 9% to 13% appearing a single time and about 1.4% taken by the ten largest. Germline V CDR1 and CDR2: LGHNA, YSLEER. This CDR3 is 16 amino acids long. The V and J ends lost 0 bases and 6 bases, in that order; junction bases with no gene match: 5. Time point defined: patch test 1, 2 weeks after DPC sensitization. Treatment specified: therapeutic diphenylcyclopropenone sensitization with weekly scalp DPC. People who gave samples had alopecia, were 18 to 70 years old, and were suitable for DPC.

The source was whole blood, collected in connection with sensitization to the hapten diphenylcyclopropenone (DPC). This receptor was obtained from a woman aged 50 to 65 with alopecia areata. Some clones in this sample may be carry-over from other donors' samples. The chain recombines TRBV4-3 with TRBJ2-3; the match to TRBD2 covers 11 bases. CDR3 sequence reads: CASSQDIAGGADTQYF. The CDR3, as DNA: TGCGCCAGCAGCCAAGATATAGCGGGGGGGGCGGATACGCAGTATTTT.